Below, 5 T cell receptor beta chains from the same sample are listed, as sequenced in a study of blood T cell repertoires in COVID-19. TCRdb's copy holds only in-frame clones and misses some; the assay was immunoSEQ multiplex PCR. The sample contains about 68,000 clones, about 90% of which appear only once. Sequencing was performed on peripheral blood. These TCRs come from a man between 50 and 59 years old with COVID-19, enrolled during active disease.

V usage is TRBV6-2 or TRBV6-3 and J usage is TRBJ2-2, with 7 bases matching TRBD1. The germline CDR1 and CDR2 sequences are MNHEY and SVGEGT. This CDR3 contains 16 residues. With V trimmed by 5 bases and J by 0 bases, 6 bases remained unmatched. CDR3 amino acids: CASSPSGTANTGELFF. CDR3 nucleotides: TGTGCCAGCAGTCCCTCCGGGACAGCGAACACCGGGGAGCTGTTTTTT.

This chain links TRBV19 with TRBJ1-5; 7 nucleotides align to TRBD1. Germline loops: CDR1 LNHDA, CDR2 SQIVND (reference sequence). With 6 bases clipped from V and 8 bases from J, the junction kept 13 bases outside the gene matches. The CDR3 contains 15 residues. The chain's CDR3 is CASRLGQKRQEPQHF. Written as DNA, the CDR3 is TGTGCCAGTAGGCTGGGACAGAAGCGTCAGGAGCCCCAGCATTTT.

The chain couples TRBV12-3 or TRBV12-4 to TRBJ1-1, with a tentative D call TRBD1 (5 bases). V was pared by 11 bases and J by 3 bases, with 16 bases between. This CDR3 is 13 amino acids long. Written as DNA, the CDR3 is TGTGCCGGGTCATTTACAGGAGACACTGAAGCTTTCTTT. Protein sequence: CAGSFTGDTEAFF.

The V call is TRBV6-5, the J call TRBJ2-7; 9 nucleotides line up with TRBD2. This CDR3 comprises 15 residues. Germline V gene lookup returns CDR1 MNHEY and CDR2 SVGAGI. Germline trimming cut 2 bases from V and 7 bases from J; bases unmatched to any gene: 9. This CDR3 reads CASSYMVAGASEQYF. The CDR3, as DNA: TGTGCCAGCAGTTACATGGTAGCGGGAGCTTCTGAGCAGTACTTC.

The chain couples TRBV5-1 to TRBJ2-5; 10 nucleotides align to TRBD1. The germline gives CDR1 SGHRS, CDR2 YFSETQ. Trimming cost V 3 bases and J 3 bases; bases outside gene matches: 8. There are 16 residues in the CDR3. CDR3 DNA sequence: TGCGCCAGCAGCTGGACGACAGGGGGCTTAGAAGAGACCCAGTACTTC. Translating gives CASSWTTGGLEETQYF.